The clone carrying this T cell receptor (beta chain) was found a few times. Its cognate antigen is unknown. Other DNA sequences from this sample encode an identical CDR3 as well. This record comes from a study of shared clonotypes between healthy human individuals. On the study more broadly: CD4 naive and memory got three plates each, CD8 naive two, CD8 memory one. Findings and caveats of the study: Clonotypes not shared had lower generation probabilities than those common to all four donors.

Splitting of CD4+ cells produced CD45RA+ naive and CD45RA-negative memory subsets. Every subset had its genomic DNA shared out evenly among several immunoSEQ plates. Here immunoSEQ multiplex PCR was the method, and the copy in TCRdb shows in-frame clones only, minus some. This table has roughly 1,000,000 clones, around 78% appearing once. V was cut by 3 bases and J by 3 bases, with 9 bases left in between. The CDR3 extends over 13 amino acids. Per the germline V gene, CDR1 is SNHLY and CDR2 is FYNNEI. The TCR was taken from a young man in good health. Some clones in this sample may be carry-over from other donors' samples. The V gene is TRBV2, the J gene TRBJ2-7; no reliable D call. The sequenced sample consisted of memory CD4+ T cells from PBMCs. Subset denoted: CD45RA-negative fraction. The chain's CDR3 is CASSDGFSYEQYF. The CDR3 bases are TGTGCCAGCAGTGATGGGTTCAGCTACGAGCAGTACTTC.